Listed below are T cell receptor beta chains from one sample, sequenced in a study of CD8+ T cells in alopecia areata. Using immunoSEQ multiplex PCR, the repertoire was profiled, and TCRdb retains in-frame clones only, with some absent. The table lists 150,000 or so clones, 45% to 60% of them singletons. This sample comprised CD8+ T cells sorted from blood, obtained at week 4, from a patient treated with tofacitinib. The receptors shown here come from a human donor with alopecia areata. CDR3s include the opening cysteine and the closing phenylalanine or tryptophan.

cdr3_aa: CASETGGSYEQYF
v_call: TRBV25-1
j_call: TRBJ2-7

cdr3_aa: CASRERQDLNTEAFF
v_call: TRBV5-4
j_call: TRBJ1-1

cdr3_aa: CASSSGTGVNQPQHF
v_call: TRBV27
j_call: TRBJ1-5

cdr3_aa: CASSLQGYLQPQHF
v_call: TRBV27
j_call: TRBJ1-5

cdr3_aa: CSVELAGNEQYF
v_call: TRBV29-1
j_call: TRBJ2-7

cdr3_aa: CASGDRVIGAWFF
v_call: TRBV5-1
j_call: TRBJ2-1

cdr3_aa: CASSLGLGGYTF
v_call: TRBV5-6
j_call: TRBJ1-2

cdr3_aa: CAISEGQGNTIYF
v_call: TRBV10-3
j_call: TRBJ1-3

cdr3_aa: CASSSLGLQDTQYF
v_call: TRBV27
j_call: TRBJ2-3

cdr3_aa: CASSFDRSSYEQYF
v_call: TRBV5-1
j_call: TRBJ2-7

cdr3_aa: CASSQDQEETQYF
v_call: TRBV4-1
j_call: TRBJ2-5

cdr3_aa: CASSLTGNPGELFF
v_call: TRBV27
j_call: TRBJ2-2

cdr3_aa: CASSLWPDADTQYF
v_call: TRBV7-2
j_call: TRBJ2-3

cdr3_aa: CASSFEQSYEQYF
v_call: TRBV5-6
j_call: TRBJ2-7

cdr3_aa: CASSLGQGAEAFF
v_call: TRBV27
j_call: TRBJ1-1

cdr3_aa: CALGGGSADTQYF
v_call: TRBV30
j_call: TRBJ2-3

cdr3_aa: CASSIRPGVYEQYF
v_call: TRBV19
j_call: TRBJ2-7

cdr3_aa: CASSIAGGTDTQYF
v_call: TRBV27
j_call: TRBJ2-3

cdr3_aa: CASRGQASGELFF
v_call: TRBV19
j_call: TRBJ2-2

cdr3_aa: CACNRKGSTGELFF
v_call: TRBV30
j_call: TRBJ2-2

cdr3_aa: CASGLWGEGYGYTF
v_call: TRBV7-9
j_call: TRBJ1-2

cdr3_aa: CASSPTKRINYGYTF
v_call: TRBV4-1
j_call: TRBJ1-2

cdr3_aa: CASSAGSYEQYF
v_call: TRBV7-9
j_call: TRBJ2-7

cdr3_aa: CASSEGQGVRNEQFF
v_call: TRBV2
j_call: TRBJ2-1

cdr3_aa: CASSYPRGGQETQYF
v_call: TRBV6-5
j_call: TRBJ2-5

cdr3_aa: CASSGDFSYEQYF
v_call: TRBV2
j_call: TRBJ2-7

cdr3_aa: CASSPLPGTDSSYNEQFF
v_call: TRBV27
j_call: TRBJ2-1

cdr3_aa: CASSQGPYGGELFF
v_call: TRBV6-5
j_call: TRBJ2-2

cdr3_aa: CAWRRGTGGLDEQFF
v_call: TRBV30
j_call: TRBJ2-1

cdr3_aa: CASSISSGGPLYGYTF
v_call: TRBV19
j_call: TRBJ1-2

cdr3_aa: CASSLWTGWGGYTF
v_call: TRBV7-9
j_call: TRBJ1-2

cdr3_aa: CASSQGWGTPGTQYF
v_call: TRBV19
j_call: TRBJ2-5

cdr3_aa: CASLGEGETQYF
v_call: TRBV6-5
j_call: TRBJ2-5

cdr3_aa: CATSRRLAGGYNEQFF
v_call: TRBV15
j_call: TRBJ2-1

cdr3_aa: CASSLRSPNQPQHF
v_call: TRBV27
j_call: TRBJ1-5

cdr3_aa: CASSLPGGSYEQYF
v_call: TRBV7-9
j_call: TRBJ2-7

cdr3_aa: CSADRAPEGTDTQYF
v_call: TRBV29-1
j_call: TRBJ2-3

cdr3_aa: CASRPRQFSYEQYF
v_call: TRBV7-6
j_call: TRBJ2-7

cdr3_aa: CASSLEQGSNSPLHF
v_call: TRBV7-9
j_call: TRBJ1-6

cdr3_aa: CASSLGQGSYEQYF
v_call: TRBV27
j_call: TRBJ2-7

cdr3_aa: CASSIDGETEAFF
v_call: TRBV19
j_call: TRBJ1-1

cdr3_aa: CASSEDIQETQYF
v_call: TRBV10-2
j_call: TRBJ2-5

cdr3_aa: CSAIGGDPYEQYF
v_call: TRBV29-1
j_call: .

cdr3_aa: CASSLVTGGPTDTQYF
v_call: TRBV7-8
j_call: TRBJ2-3

cdr3_aa: CASSVGSSNQPQHF
v_call: TRBV9
j_call: TRBJ1-5

cdr3_aa: CASSPLRGSYNEQFF
v_call: TRBV14
j_call: TRBJ2-1

cdr3_aa: CAWNGGTTEAFF
v_call: TRBV30
j_call: TRBJ1-1

cdr3_aa: CASSSGGLYEQYF
v_call: TRBV13
j_call: TRBJ2-7

cdr3_aa: CASSQLGNTGELFF
v_call: TRBV4-1
j_call: TRBJ2-2

cdr3_aa: CASSFGPGAEQYF
v_call: TRBV5-4
j_call: TRBJ2-7

cdr3_aa: CASSQEGGSYNEQFF
v_call: TRBV4-3
j_call: TRBJ2-1